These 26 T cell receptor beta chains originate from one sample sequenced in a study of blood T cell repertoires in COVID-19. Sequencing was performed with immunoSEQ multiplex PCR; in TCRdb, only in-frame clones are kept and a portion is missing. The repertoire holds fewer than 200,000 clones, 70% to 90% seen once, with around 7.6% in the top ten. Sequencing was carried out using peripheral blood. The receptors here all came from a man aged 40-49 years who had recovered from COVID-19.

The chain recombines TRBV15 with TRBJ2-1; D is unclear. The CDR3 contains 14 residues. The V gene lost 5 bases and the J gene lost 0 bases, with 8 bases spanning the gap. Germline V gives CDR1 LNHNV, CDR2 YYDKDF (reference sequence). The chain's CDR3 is CATSSAYSYNEQFF. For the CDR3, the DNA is TGTGCCACCAGCTCCGCCTACTCCTACAATGAGCAGTTCTTC.

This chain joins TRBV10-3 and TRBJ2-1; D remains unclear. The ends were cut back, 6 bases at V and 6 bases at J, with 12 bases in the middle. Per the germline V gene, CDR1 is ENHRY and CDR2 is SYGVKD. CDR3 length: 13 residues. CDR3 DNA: TGTGCCATCAGAGGTGACTCAATCAATGAGCAGTTCTTC. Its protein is CAIRGDSINEQFF.

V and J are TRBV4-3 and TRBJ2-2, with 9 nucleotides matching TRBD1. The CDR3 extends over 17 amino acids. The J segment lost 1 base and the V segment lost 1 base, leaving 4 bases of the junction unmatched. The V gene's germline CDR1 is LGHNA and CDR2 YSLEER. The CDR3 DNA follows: TGCGCCAGCAGCCAAGCCTTGACAGGGGGGAACACCGGGGAGCTGTTTTTT. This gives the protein CASSQALTGGNTGELFF.

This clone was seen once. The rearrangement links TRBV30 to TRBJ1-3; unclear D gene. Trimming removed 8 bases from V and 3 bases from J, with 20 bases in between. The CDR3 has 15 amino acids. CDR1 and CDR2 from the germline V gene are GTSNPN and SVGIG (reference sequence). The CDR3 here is CARVGAGAFGNTIYF. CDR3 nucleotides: TGTGCCCGGGTTGGTGCAGGCGCCTTTGGAAACACCATATATTTT. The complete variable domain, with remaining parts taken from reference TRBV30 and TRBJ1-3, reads SQTIHQWPATLVQPVGSPLSLECTVEGTSNPNLYWYRQAAGRGLQLLFYSVGIGQISSEVPQNLSASRPQDRQFILSSKKLLLSDSGFYLCARVGAGAFGNTIYFGEGSWLTVV.

In DNA, the CDR3 is TGTGCCAGCAGCCCCCCTCAGGGGAGGACAGGAACCTACGAGCAGTACTTC. It specifies CASSPPQGRTGTYEQYF. V and J are TRBV28 and TRBJ2-7, with D possibly TRBD1 on 7 matching bases. The V and J ends lost 6 bases and 2 bases respectively, with 23 bases between them. This CDR3 contains 17 residues. CDR1 MDHEN and CDR2 SYDVKM come from the germline V gene.

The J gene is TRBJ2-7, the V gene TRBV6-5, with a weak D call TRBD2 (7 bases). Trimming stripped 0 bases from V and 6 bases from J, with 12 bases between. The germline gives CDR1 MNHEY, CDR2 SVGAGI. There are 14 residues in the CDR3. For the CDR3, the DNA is TGTGCCAGCAGTTACTCAAGGGGGGGCACCGAGCAGTACTTC. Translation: CASSYSRGGTEQYF.

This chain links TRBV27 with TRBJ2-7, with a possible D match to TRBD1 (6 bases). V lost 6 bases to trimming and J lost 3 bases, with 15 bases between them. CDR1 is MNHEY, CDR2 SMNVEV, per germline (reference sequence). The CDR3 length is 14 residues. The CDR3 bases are TGTGCCAGCAGCACAGGGTGGGGGAACTACGAGCAGTACTTC. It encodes CASSTGWGNYEQYF.

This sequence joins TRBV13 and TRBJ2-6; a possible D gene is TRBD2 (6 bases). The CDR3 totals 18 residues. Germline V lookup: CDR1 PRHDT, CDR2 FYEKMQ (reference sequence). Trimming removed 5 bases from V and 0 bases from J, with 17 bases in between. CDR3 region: CASSLEEGPSSGANVLTF. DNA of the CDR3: TGTGCCAGCAGCCTAGAGGAGGGGCCGAGCTCTGGGGCCAACGTCCTGACTTTC.

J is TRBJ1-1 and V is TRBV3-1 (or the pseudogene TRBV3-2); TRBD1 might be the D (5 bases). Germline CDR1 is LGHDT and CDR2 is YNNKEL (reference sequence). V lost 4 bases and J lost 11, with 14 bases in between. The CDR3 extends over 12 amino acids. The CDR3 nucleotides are TGTGCCAGCAGCCGCCTTCGGGGGGATGCTTTCTTT. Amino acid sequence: CASSRLRGDAFF.

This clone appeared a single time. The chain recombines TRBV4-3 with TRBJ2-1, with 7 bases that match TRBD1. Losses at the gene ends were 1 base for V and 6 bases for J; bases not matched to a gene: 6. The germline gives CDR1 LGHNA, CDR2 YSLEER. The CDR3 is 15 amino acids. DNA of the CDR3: TGCGCCAGCAGCCAAGGTAGGGGGCAGGTCAATGAGCAGTTCTTC. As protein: CASSQGRGQVNEQFF.

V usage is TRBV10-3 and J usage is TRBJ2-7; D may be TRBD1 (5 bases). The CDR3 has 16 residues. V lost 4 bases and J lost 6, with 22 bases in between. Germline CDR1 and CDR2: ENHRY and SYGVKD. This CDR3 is CAISATSGRVESEQYF. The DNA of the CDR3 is TGTGCCATCAGTGCCACCTCGGGCAGGGTAGAATCCGAGCAGTACTTC.

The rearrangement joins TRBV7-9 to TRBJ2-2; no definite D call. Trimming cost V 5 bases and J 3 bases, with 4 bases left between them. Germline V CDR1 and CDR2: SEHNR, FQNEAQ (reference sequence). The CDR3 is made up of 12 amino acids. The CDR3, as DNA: TGTGCCAGCAGCGGCCACACCGGGGAGCTGTTTTTT. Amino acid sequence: CASSGHTGELFF.

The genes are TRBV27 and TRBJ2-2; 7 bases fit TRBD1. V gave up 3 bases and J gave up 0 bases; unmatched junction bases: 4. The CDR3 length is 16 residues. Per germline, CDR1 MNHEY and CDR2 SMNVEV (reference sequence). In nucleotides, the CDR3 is TGTGCCAGCAGTTTCAAGGGACAGCCGAACACCGGGGAGCTGTTTTTT. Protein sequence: CASSFKGQPNTGELFF.

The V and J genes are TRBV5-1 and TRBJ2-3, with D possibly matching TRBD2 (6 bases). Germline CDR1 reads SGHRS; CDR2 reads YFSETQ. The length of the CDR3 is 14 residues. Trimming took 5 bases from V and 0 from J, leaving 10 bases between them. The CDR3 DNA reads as TGCGCCAGCAGACGGGACTCTAGCACAGATACGCAGTATTTT. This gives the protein CASRRDSSTDTQYF.

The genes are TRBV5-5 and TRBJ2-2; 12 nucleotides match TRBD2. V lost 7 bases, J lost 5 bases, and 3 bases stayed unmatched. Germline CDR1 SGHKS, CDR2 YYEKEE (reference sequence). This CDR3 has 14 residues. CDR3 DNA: TGTGCCAGCTCGGGGACTAGCGGGACCGGGGAGCTGTTTTTT. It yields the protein CASSGTSGTGELFF.

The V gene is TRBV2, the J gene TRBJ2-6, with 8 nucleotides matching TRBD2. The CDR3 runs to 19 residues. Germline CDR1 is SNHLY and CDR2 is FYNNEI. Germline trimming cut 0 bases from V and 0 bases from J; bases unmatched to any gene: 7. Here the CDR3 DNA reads TGTGCCAGCAGTGAAGCTGTGAGCGGGGGCAACTCTGGGGCCAACGTCCTGACTTTC. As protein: CASSEAVSGGNSGANVLTF.

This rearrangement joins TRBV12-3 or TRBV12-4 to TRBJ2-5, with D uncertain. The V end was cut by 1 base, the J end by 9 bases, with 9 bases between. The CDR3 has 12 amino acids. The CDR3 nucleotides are TGTGCCAGCAGTTTAGGTAGCCTGGCCCAGTACTTC. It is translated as CASSLGSLAQYF.

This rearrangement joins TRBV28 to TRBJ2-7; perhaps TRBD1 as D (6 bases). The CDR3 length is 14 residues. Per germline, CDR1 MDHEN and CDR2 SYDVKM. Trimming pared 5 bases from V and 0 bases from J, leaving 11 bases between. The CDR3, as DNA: TGTGCCAGCAGTCCCCGGACAGTCTCCTACGAGCAGTACTTC. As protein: CASSPRTVSYEQYF.

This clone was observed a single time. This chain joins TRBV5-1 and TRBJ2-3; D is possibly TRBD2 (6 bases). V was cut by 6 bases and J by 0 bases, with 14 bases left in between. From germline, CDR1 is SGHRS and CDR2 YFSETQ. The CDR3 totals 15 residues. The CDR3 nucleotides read TGCGCCAGCACTCTCCTAGCGATTAGCACAGATACGCAGTATTTT. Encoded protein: CASTLLAISTDTQYF.

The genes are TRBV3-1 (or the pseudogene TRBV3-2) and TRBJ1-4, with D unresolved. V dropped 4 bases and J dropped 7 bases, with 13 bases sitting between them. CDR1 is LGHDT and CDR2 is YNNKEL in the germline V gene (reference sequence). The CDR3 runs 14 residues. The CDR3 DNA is TGTGCCAGCAGCCGCCAAAGAGAGCTTGAAAAACTGTTTTTT. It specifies CASSRQRELEKLFF.

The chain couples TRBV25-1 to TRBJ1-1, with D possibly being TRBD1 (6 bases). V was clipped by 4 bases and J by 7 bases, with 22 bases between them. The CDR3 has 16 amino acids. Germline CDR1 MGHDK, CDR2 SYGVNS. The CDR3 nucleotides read TGTGCCAGCAGTGCTTCTTCCGGGACACGGAACGATGAAGCTTTCTTT. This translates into CASSASSGTRNDEAFF.

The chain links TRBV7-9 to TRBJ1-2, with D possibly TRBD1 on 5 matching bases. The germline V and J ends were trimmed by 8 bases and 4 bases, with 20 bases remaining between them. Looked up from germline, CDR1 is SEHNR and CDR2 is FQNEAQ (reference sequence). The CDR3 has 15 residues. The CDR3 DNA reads TGTGCCAGCGGCCCGTATCCGGGCAGGGTCTATGGCTACACCTTC. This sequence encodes CASGPYPGRVYGYTF.

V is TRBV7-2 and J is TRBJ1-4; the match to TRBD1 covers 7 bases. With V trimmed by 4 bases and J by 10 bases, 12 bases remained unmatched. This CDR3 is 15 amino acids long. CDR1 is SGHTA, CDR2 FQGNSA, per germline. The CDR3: CASSSPGTVLGKLFF. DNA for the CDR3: TGTGCCAGCAGCTCCCCCGGGACAGTCCTAGGAAAACTGTTTTTT.

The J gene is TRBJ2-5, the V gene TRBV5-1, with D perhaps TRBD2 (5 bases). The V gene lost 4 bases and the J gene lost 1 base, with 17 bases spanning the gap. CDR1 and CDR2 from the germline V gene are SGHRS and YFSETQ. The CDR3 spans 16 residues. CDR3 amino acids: CASSRTRRTVQETQYF. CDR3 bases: TGCGCCAGCAGCCGAACCCGGAGGACGGTCCAAGAGACCCAGTACTTC.

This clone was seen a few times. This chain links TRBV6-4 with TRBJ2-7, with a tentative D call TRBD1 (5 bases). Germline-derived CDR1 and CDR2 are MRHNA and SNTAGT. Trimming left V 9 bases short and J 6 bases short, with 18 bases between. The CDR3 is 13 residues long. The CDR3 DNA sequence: TGTGCCAGAAACACGAAGGGGATAATCGAGCAGTACTTC. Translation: CARNTKGIIEQYF.

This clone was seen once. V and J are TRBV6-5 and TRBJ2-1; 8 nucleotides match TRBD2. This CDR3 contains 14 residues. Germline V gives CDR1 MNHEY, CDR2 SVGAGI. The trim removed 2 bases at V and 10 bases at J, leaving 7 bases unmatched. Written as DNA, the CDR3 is TGTGCCAGCAGTTACCCCAGCGGGAGTCAGGAGCAGTTCTTC. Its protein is CASSYPSGSQEQFF.